These 16 T cell receptor beta chains were sequenced from one sample in a study of control samples from healthy donors and cancer patients. TCRdb's table, derived via immunoSEQ multiplex PCR, lists solely in-frame clones and lacks some. The table lists about 110,000 clones, roughly nine tenths of them singletons, with almost 8% in the top ten. The sequencing sample was made of blood. These TCRs come from a young woman in good health.

CDR3: CASSLSGGTDTQYF. For the CDR3, the DNA is TGTGCCAGCAGTCTGAGTGGGGGAACAGATACGCAGTATTTT. The V gene is TRBV6-6, the J gene TRBJ2-3; D tentatively fits TRBD1 or TRBD2 (5 bases each). CDR1 MNHNY and CDR2 SVGAGI come from the germline V gene (reference sequence). The CDR3 is 14 residues long. V was shortened by 5 bases and J by 3 bases, with 12 bases between the two germline ends.

The chain carries TRBV9 and TRBJ1-6; TRBD1 matches at 7 bases. CDR1 and CDR2 from the germline V gene are SGDLS and YYNGEE. Trimming at V came to 0 bases and at J to 7 bases, leaving 10 bases not matched to a gene. This CDR3 contains 17 residues. The CDR3 here is CASSVATRGTENSPLHF. The CDR3, as DNA: TGTGCCAGCAGCGTAGCTACTCGAGGGACAGAGAATTCACCCCTCCACTTT.

The chain employs TRBV24-1 and TRBJ1-5; tentatively, D is TRBD1 (6 bases). Between the trimmed V and J ends, which lost 4 bases and 4 bases, there was a span of 10 bases. This CDR3 is built from 14 residues. Germline assignment: CDR1 KGHDR and CDR2 SFDVKD. The CDR3 sequence is CATSDPDRNQPQHF. CDR3 in DNA: TGTGCCACCAGTGACCCGGACAGAAATCAGCCCCAGCATTTT.

The chain joins TRBV4-3 to TRBJ2-1, with TRBD2 matching 9 bases. Germline V gene data show CDR1 as LGHNA and CDR2 as YSLEER. This CDR3 contains 18 residues. The ends lost 0 bases at V and 4 bases at J; junction bases unmatched: 10. The DNA of the CDR3 is TGCGCCAGCAGCCAAGATGGATGGCGGGAGGGCCTTTACAATGAGCAGTTCTTC. Protein product: CASSQDGWREGLYNEQFF.

With respect to this clone: Other DNA sequences within the sample encode an identical CDR3. The chain is built from TRBV9 and TRBJ1-6; 9 nucleotides line up with TRBD1. After removal of 3 bases from V and 6 bases from J, the junction contained 4 bases not matched to a gene. CDR1 and CDR2 from the germline V gene are SGDLS and YYNGEE. The CDR3 sequence is 15 residues long. CDR3 region: CASSDSDRGNSPLHF. CDR3 nucleotides: TGTGCCAGCAGCGATTCGGACAGGGGTAATTCACCCCTCCACTTT.

The chain couples TRBV19 to TRBJ1-1; D is perhaps TRBD1 (5 bases). CDR1 and CDR2 (germline): LNHDA, SQIVND (reference sequence). This CDR3 has 15 residues. Trimming shortened V by 1 base and J by 1 base, and 10 bases separated the two germline ends. The CDR3 protein is CASSIGDLPNTEAFF. Here the CDR3 DNA reads TGTGCCAGTAGTATAGGGGACTTACCGAACACTGAAGCTTTCTTT.

The rearrangement uses TRBV15 and TRBJ2-2; D remains ambiguous. The V and J ends lost 1 base and 6 bases respectively, with 6 bases between them. CDR3 length equals 13 residues. Germline loops: CDR1 LNHNV, CDR2 YYDKDF (reference sequence). DNA for the CDR3: TGTGCCACCAGCAGAGTGGCGGCCGGGGAGCTGTTTTTT. Protein: CATSRVAAGELFF.

This clone was found a few times. The rearrangement links TRBV28 to TRBJ1-1; D perhaps matches TRBD1 (6 bases). The CDR3 is 12 residues long. Trimming removed 7 bases at V and 5 bases at J, with 11 bases between. CDR1 is MDHEN and CDR2 is SYDVKM in the germline V gene. This CDR3 reads CASKDSKTEAFF. The CDR3 nucleotides read TGTGCCAGCAAGGACAGTAAGACTGAAGCTTTCTTT. Full variable domain (missing parts from reference TRBV28 and TRBJ1-1): DVKVTQSSRYLVKRTGEKVFLECVQDMDHENMFWYRQDPGLGLRLIYFSYDVKMKEKGDIPEGYSVSREKKERFSLILESASTNQTSMYLCASKDSKTEAFFGQGTRLTVV.

The chain employs TRBV6-5 and TRBJ1-1, with D uncertain. V was clipped by 5 bases and J by 6 bases, with 10 bases between them. The germline V gene has CDR1 MNHEY and CDR2 SVGAGI. The CDR3 has 12 residues. This CDR3 reads CASSTTYPEAFF. In nucleotides, the CDR3 is TGTGCCAGCAGTACTACATACCCTGAAGCTTTCTTT.

A single count supports this clone. The chain uses TRBV9 and TRBJ2-5, with TRBD1 matching over 11 bases. The CDR3 runs 17 residues. The V gene end was trimmed by 2 bases and the J gene end by 1 base; junction bases not matched to a gene: 7. Germline values: CDR1 SGDLS, CDR2 YYNGEE. CDR3: CASSVTGQGATQETQYF. The CDR3 DNA sequence: TGTGCCAGCAGCGTTACAGGACAGGGGGCGACCCAAGAGACCCAGTACTTC.

The chain carries TRBV5-6 and TRBJ2-3; maybe TRBD2 (5 bases). Trimming took off 1 base at V and 2 bases at J, with 14 bases between the two ends. Germline-derived CDR1 and CDR2 are SGHDT and YYEEEE. This CDR3 is 16 amino acids long. The CDR3 is CASSLLLLAATDTQYF. DNA of the CDR3: TGTGCCAGCAGCTTGTTACTCCTAGCCGCCACAGATACGCAGTATTTT.

This sequence joins TRBV12-3 or TRBV12-4 and TRBJ2-7; D is ambiguous. The length of the CDR3 is 11 residues. Trimming cost V 3 bases and J 5 bases, with 5 bases left between them. The chain's CDR3 is CASSFVHEQYF. The CDR3, as DNA: TGTGCCAGCAGTTTTGTCCACGAGCAGTACTTC.

The chain recombines TRBV5-1 with TRBJ1-1; D is unresolved. The V gene's germline CDR1 is SGHRS and CDR2 YFSETQ. V lost 2 bases, J lost 1 base, and 9 bases lay in between. The CDR3 sequence is 14 residues long. The CDR3 loop is CASSLEVSNTEAFF. The CDR3 DNA is TGCGCCAGCAGCTTAGAGGTCTCGAACACTGAAGCTTTCTTT.

About this clone itself: A read error may account for a junction end that differs from germline. The chain carries TRBV12-3 or TRBV12-4 and TRBJ1-2; 7 nucleotides line up with TRBD1. The CDR3 has 13 amino acids. DNA for the CDR3: TGTGCCGGCAGCAAAACAACAGGGGATGGCTACACCTTC. Translating gives CAGSKTTGDGYTF.

This sequence joins TRBV7-2 and TRBJ2-1; 7 bases are a match to TRBD2. CDR3 size: 15 residues. Germline assignment: CDR1 SGHTA and CDR2 FQGNSA. The trim removed 6 bases at V and 4 bases at J, leaving 9 bases unmatched. CDR3 protein: CASRPAGFRYNEQFF. CDR3 nucleotide sequence: TGTGCCAGCAGACCAGCGGGATTCAGGTACAATGAGCAGTTCTTC.

This clone has just a few counts. The chain employs TRBV6-2 or TRBV6-3 and TRBJ2-1; no clear D gene. Trimming took off 3 bases at V and 0 bases at J, with 15 bases between the two ends. Germline assignment: CDR1 MNHEY and CDR2 SVGEGT. The CDR3 has 17 amino acids. The CDR3 sequence is CASSYLQLISSYNEQFF. As DNA, the CDR3 is TGTGCCAGCAGTTATTTGCAGTTGATTAGCTCCTACAATGAGCAGTTCTTC.